This T cell receptor beta chain was captured by sequencing in a study of T cell responses to AZD1222 COVID-19 vaccine. Second-dose groups at about 4 or about 12 weeks were pooled. Study results and caveats: Epitopes outside B.1.351 and B.1.1.7 mutated regions reportedly drew nearly half of spike TCRs.

The data were produced by immunoSEQ multiplex PCR, yet TCRdb's version contains in-frame clones alone and is incomplete. Among some 100,000 clones, 86% were seen once, and the ten largest hold 15% to 20%. With respect to this clone: Its antigen is undetermined.

Germline loops: CDR1 MNHEY, CDR2 SVGAGI. Losses at the gene ends were 6 bases for V and 1 base for J; bases not matched to a gene: 5. CDR3 length: 14 amino acids. This rearrangement joins TRBV6-5 to TRBJ1-1, with 7 bases aligning to TRBD1. The TCR sequence derives from an adult who received the AZD1222 COVID-19 vaccine. The sample in question was peripheral blood, obtained 28 days after the second AZD1222 dose. The CDR3 protein is CASSKDRANTEAFF. CDR3 coding DNA: TGTGCCAGCAGCAAAGACAGGGCGAACACTGAAGCTTTCTTT.